Included here is one T cell receptor beta chain sequence, with context. As yet, its antigen is unknown. These data belong to a study of Ad26.COV2.S vaccination and SARS-CoV-2 variants. Notes on the study in general: Researchers reported similar non-spike TCR breadth in vaccine and placebo recipients. Assessments of TCR breadth and depth may have underestimated the total T cell responses. Vaccine recipients showed a spike-specific TCR breadth that was higher than in placebo recipients.

Clones were read by immunoSEQ multiplex PCR, and TCRdb kept only the in-frame ones, dropping some. This sample yields more than 150,000 clones, of which 87% are seen a single time; about 5.5% belongs to the top ten. Per the germline V gene, CDR1 is LNHDA and CDR2 is SQIVND (reference sequence). The CDR3 length is 14 residues. Trimming removed 6 bases from V and 5 bases from J, with 16 bases in between. The genes are TRBV19 and TRBJ1-1; a possible D gene is TRBD1 (6 bases). The starting material was peripheral blood, obtained after recovery from COVID-19. This receptor was identified in a human donor who had recovered from COVID-19. The chain's CDR3 is CASSEKGEGTEAFF. The CDR3 region has the DNA TGTGCCAGTAGCGAAAAGGGGGAAGGAACTGAAGCTTTCTTT.